Given below is one T cell receptor beta chain in context. Assay used: immunoSEQ multiplex PCR; TCRdb lists only in-frame clones, some missing. The data show some 2,100,000 clones, about 93% seen once. This specimen belongs to a study of shared clonotypes between healthy human individuals. In the naive CD8 group, cells lacked CD45RO and were positively selected for CCR7, so terminally differentiated effector memory CD45RA+ cells were left out. With 1 base removed from V and 6 bases from J, the gap between germline ends came to 10 bases. The CDR3 spans 13 residues. Germline assignment: CDR1 SEHNR and CDR2 FQNEAQ (reference sequence).

Sequencing was done on a sample of naive CD8+ T cells from PBMCs. The clonotype was recovered from a man between 18 and 29 years old in good health. Some clones in this sample may be carry-over from other donors' samples. The V and J genes are TRBV7-9 and TRBJ2-7; unclear D gene. Here the CDR3 reads CASSLDSGSEQYF. CDR3 sequence (DNA): TGTGCCAGCAGCTTAGACTCAGGAAGCGAGCAGTACTTC.